The 14 T cell receptor beta chains listed next were all sequenced from one sample in a study of PD-L1 blockade in urothelial cancer. Repertoires were generated with immunoSEQ multiplex PCR, while TCRdb's copy carries only in-frame clones and drops some. The data contain around 100,000 clones, roughly 84% of them singletons. The source material was PBMCs, sampled around atezolizumab (anti-PD-L1) treatment. Receptors originate from a man aged 50 to 59 with urothelial cancer.

V usage is TRBV7-8 and J usage is TRBJ2-5; D is possibly TRBD2 (6 bases). Germline CDR1 and CDR2: SGHVS and FQNEAQ. This CDR3 comprises 15 residues. Trimming cost V 6 bases and J 2 bases, with 16 bases left between them. The CDR3 DNA reads TGTGCCAGCAGGGTGCGGGGCGATTTTCAAGAGACCCAGTACTTC. This codes for CASRVRGDFQETQYF. Together with reference TRBV7-8 and TRBJ2-5, the CDR3 gives the full variable domain: GAGVSQSPRYKVAKRGQDVALRCDPISGHVSLFWYQQALGQGPEFLTYFQNEAQLDKSGLPSDRFFAERPEGSVSTLKIQRTQQEDSAVYLCASRVRGDFQETQYFGPGTRLLVL.

The rearrangement joins TRBV6-5 to TRBJ2-7; D unclear. Trimming pared 8 bases from V and 0 bases from J, leaving 5 bases between. The V gene's germline CDR1 is MNHEY and CDR2 SVGAGI. This CDR3 comprises 11 residues. The CDR3, as DNA: TGTGCCAGCCGGAGCTCCTACGAGCAGTACTTC. Its protein is CASRSSYEQYF.

The chain uses TRBV29-1 and TRBJ1-3, with D tentatively TRBD1 (6 bases). The CDR3 has 13 residues. The germline CDR1 and CDR2 sequences are SQVTM and ANQGSEA. V was clipped by 4 bases and J by 2 bases, with 9 bases between them. The CDR3 bases are TGCAGCGTTGTCAGGGGAACTGGAAACACCATATATTTT. Encoded protein: CSVVRGTGNTIYF.

J is TRBJ2-1 and V is TRBV5-4, with TRBD2 identical over 8 bases. V lost 5 bases to trimming and J lost 6 bases; unmatched junction nucleotides: 13. This CDR3 has 16 residues. In germline, CDR1 is SGHNT, CDR2 YYREEE (reference sequence). The CDR3 nucleotides read TGTGCCAGCAGTGTCCTTGGGAGCGGGAGTTTCAATGAGCAGTTCTTC. It specifies CASSVLGSGSFNEQFF.

The chain combines TRBV5-1 with TRBJ2-2; D perhaps matches TRBD2 (6 bases). The CDR3 runs to 13 residues. With 4 bases removed from V and 4 bases from J, the gap between germline ends came to 8 bases. Germline V gene lookup returns CDR1 SGHRS and CDR2 YFSETQ. The CDR3 sequence: CASSQRATGELFF. CDR3 bases: TGCGCCAGCAGCCAGCGGGCCACCGGGGAGCTGTTTTTT.

The genes are TRBV15 and TRBJ2-7; 8 bases are a match to TRBD1. Germline assignment: CDR1 LNHNV and CDR2 YYDKDF (reference sequence). The CDR3 totals 15 residues. After removal of 0 bases from V and 3 bases from J, the junction contained 4 bases not matched to a gene. CDR3 bases: TGTGCCACCAGCAGAGATCCAGGGGGCGTCTACGAGCAGTACTTC. As protein: CATSRDPGGVYEQYF.

The CDR3 is CAWRHTGVNQPQHF. In DNA form, the CDR3 reads TGTGCCTGGAGGCACACAGGAGTTAATCAGCCCCAGCATTTT. The chain carries TRBV30 and TRBJ1-5, with D tentatively TRBD1 (5 bases). The germline gives CDR1 GTSNPN, CDR2 SVGIG (reference sequence). The CDR3 covers 14 residues. Trimming shortened V by 3 bases and J by 4 bases, and 13 bases separated the two germline ends.

This clone was detected once. The J gene is TRBJ2-5, the V gene TRBV25-1; 7 positions agree with TRBD2. The CDR3 runs 15 residues. V lost 1 base to trimming and J lost 4 bases; unmatched junction nucleotides: 6. Germline CDR1 reads MGHDK; CDR2 reads SYGVNS. The CDR3 spells CASSEFRASGETQYF. CDR3 in DNA: TGTGCCAGCAGTGAATTCCGGGCTAGCGGAGAGACCCAGTACTTC.

V and J are TRBV19 and TRBJ1-1, with a weak D call TRBD1 (5 bases). From germline, CDR1 is LNHDA and CDR2 SQIVND (reference sequence). The CDR3 runs to 16 residues. V lost 3 bases, J lost 2 bases, and 16 bases lay in between. The CDR3 region is CASSMGGVGGNTEAFF. In DNA, the CDR3 is TGTGCCAGTAGTATGGGGGGGGTTGGAGGAAACACTGAAGCTTTCTTT.

The chain links TRBV11-2 to TRBJ1-3; 7 bases match TRBD1. Germline loops: CDR1 SGHAT, CDR2 FQNNGV. V shed 1 base, J shed 0 bases, and the junction held 3 bases outside the gene matches. This CDR3 comprises 16 residues. CDR3 sequence reads: CASSLAAGGSGNTIYF. The DNA for the CDR3 is TGTGCCAGCAGCTTAGCGGCAGGGGGCTCTGGAAACACCATATATTTT.

The chain carries TRBV6-1 and TRBJ2-3; 12 nucleotides line up with TRBD2. The V gene end was trimmed by 2 bases and the J gene end by 7 bases; junction bases not matched to a gene: 7. Germline V CDR1 and CDR2: MNHNS, SASEGT. The CDR3 has 16 amino acids. DNA for the CDR3: TGTGCCAGCAGTGAAAGGGCCCTAGCGGGAGGGAATACGCAGTATTTT. Encoded protein: CASSERALAGGNTQYF.

The V gene is TRBV11-2, the J gene TRBJ2-3, with 7 bases fitting TRBD2. CDR1 and CDR2 (germline): SGHAT, FQNNGV. Trimming removed 5 bases from V and 1 base from J; junction bases left unmatched: 9. The CDR3 spans 16 residues. The CDR3 reads CASSPYSSGGTDTQYF. The CDR3 DNA sequence: TGTGCCAGCAGCCCTTACTCTAGCGGCGGCACAGATACGCAGTATTTT. The complete variable domain, with remaining parts taken from reference TRBV11-2 and TRBJ2-3, reads EAGVAQSPRYKIIEKRQSVAFWCNPISGHATLYWYQQILGQGPKLLIQFQNNGVVDDSQLPKDRFSAERLKGVDSTLKIQPAKLEDSAVYLCASSPYSSGGTDTQYFGPGTRLTVL.

The chain links TRBV29-1 to TRBJ1-6; maybe TRBD1 (5 bases). This CDR3 has 14 residues. Trimming stripped 1 base from V and 11 bases from J, with 15 bases between. The germline V gene encodes CDR1 SQVTM and CDR2 ANQGSEA. The chain's CDR3 is CSVEVANPRAPLHF. In DNA, the CDR3 is TGCAGCGTTGAAGTGGCCAACCCCAGGGCACCCCTCCACTTT. Complete variable domain (other parts from reference TRBV29-1 and TRBJ1-6): SAVISQKPSRDICQRGTSLTIQCQVDSQVTMMFWYRQQPGQSLTLIATANQGSEATYESGFVIDKFPISRPNLTFSTLTVSNMSPEDSSIYLCSVEVANPRAPLHFGNGTRLTVT.

CDR3 sequence reads: CASSRQGPGNNSPLHF. DNA of the CDR3: TGTGCCAGCAGCCGACAGGGGCCCGGGAATAATTCACCCCTCCACTTT. The V gene is TRBV14, the J gene TRBJ1-6; 8 positions agree with TRBD1. With 4 bases clipped from V and 5 bases from J, the junction kept 7 bases outside the gene matches. There are 16 residues in the CDR3. CDR1 and CDR2 from the germline V gene are SGHDN and FVKESK.